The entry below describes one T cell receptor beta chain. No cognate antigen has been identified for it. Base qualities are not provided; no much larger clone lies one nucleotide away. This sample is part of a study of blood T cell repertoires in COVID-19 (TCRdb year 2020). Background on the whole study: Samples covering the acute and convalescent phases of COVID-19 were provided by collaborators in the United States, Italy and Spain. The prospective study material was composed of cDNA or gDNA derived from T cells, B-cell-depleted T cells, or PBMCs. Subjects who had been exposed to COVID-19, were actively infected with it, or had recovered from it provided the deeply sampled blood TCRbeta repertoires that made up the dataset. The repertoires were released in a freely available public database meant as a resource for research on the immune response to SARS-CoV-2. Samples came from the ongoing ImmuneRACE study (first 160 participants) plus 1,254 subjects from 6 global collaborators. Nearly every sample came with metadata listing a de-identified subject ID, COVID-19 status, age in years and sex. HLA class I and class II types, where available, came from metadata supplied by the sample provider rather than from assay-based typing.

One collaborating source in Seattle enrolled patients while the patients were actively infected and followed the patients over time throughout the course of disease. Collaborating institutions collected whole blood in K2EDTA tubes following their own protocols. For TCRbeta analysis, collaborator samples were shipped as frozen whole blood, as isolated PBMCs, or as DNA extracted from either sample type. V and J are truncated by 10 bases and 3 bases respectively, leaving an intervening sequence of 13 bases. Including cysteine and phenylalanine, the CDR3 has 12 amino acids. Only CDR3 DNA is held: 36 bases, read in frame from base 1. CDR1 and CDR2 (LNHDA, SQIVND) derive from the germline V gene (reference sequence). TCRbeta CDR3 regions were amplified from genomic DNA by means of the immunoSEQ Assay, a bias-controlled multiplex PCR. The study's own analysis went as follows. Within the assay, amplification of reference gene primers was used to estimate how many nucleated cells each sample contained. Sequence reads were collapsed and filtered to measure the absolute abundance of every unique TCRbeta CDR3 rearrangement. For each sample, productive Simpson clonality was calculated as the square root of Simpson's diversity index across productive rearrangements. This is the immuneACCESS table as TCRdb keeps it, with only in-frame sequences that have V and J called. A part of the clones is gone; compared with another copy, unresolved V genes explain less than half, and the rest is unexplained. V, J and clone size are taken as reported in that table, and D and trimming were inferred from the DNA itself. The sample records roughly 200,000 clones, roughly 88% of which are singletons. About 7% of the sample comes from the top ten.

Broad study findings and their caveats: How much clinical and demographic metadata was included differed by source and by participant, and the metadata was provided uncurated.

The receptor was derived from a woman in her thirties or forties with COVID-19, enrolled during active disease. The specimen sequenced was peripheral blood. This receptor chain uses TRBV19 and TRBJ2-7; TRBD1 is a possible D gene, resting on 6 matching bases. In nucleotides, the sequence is TGTGCCACGTCCGGACAGTACTACGAGCAGTACTTC. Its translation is CATSGQYYEQYF.